This TCR beta chain was identified in a study of shared clonotypes between healthy human individuals. The CDR3 is 14 residues long. Germline V gene sequence: CDR1 SGHRS, CDR2 YFSETQ. The V end lost 2 bases, the J end lost 1 base, and 9 bases lay between the germline ends. Repertoires were generated with immunoSEQ multiplex PCR, while TCRdb's copy carries only in-frame clones and drops some. Among fewer than 1.6 million clones listed, 98% were seen once. The clonotype originates from a man between 25 and 39 years old in good health. Source material: naive CD4+ T cells sorted from blood. Subset meaning: CD45RA+ positively selected. The gene calls are TRBV5-1 and TRBJ1-1, with D maybe TRBD1 (5 bases). CDR3 nucleotide sequence: TGCGCCAGCAGCTTCAGGGTGGGGAACACTGAAGCTTTCTTT. This sequence encodes CASSFRVGNTEAFF.